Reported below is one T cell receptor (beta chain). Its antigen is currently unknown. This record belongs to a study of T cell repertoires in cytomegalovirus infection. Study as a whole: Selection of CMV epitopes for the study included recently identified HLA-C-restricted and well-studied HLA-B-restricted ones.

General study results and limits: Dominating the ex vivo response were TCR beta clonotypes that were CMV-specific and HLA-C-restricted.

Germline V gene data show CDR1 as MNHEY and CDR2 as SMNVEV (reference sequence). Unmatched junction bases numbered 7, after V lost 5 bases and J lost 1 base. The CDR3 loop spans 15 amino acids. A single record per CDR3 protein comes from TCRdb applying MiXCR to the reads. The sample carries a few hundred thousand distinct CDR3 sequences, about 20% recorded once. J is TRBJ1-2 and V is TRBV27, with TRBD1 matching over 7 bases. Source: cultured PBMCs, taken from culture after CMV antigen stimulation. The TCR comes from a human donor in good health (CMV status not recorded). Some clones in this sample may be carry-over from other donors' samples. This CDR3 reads CASSPLDRLNYGYTF. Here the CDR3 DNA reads TGTGCCAGCAGTCCATTGGACAGGCTTAACTATGGCTACACCTTC.